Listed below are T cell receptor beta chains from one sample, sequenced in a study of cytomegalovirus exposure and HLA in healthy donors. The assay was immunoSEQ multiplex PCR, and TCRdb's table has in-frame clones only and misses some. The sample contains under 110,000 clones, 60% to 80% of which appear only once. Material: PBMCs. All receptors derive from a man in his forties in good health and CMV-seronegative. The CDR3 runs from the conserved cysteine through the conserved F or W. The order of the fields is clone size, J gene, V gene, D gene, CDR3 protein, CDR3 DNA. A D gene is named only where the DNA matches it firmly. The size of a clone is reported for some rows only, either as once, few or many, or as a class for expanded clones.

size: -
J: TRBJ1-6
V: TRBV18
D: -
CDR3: CASSPPSVQGSPLHF
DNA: TGTGCCAGCTCACCACCTTCCGTCCAGGGTTCACCCCTCCACTTT

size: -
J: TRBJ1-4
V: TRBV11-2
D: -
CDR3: CASSLAPGGEEKLFF
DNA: TGTGCCAGCAGCTTAGCGCCGGGGGGCGAAGAAAAACTGTTTTTT

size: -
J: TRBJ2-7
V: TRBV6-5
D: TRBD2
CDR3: CASSLTSGGEQYF
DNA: TGTGCCAGCAGCCTGACTAGCGGGGGCGAGCAGTACTTC

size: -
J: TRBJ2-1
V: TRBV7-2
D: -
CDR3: CASSLGQGNNEQFF
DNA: TGTGCCAGCAGCTTAGGGCAGGGGAACAATGAGCAGTTCTTC

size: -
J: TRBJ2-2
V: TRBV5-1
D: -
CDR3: CASRGENTGELFF
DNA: TGCGCCAGCCGCGGAGAAAACACCGGGGAGCTGTTTTTT

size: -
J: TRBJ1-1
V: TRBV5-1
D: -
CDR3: CASSLVGDMNTEAFF
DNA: TGCGCCAGCAGCTTGGTAGGGGATATGAACACTGAAGCTTTCTTT

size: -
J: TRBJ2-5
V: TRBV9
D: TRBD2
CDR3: CASSMGTSYQETQYF
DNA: TGTGCCAGCAGCATGGGGACTAGCTACCAAGAGACCCAGTACTTC

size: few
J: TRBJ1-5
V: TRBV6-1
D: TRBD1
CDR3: CASSAITGGYQPQHF
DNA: TGTGCCAGCAGTGCAATAACAGGGGGATATCAGCCCCAGCATTTT

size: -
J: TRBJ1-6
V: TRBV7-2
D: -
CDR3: CASSLSEGNSPLHF
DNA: TGTGCCAGCAGCTTATCGGAGGGGAATTCACCCCTCCACTTT

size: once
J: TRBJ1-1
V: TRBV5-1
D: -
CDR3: CASSLSGGTNTEAFF
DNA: TGCGCCAGCAGCTTGTCGGGGGGAACGAACACTGAAGCTTTCTTT

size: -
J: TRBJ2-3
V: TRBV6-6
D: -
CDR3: CASSYLGAGTDTQYF
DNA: TGTGCCAGCAGTTACCTAGGGGCCGGGACAGATACGCAGTATTTT

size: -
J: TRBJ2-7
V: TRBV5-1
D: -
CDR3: CASSFSPGESYEQYF
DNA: TGCGCCAGCAGCTTTTCCCCGGGGGAATCCTACGAGCAGTACTTC

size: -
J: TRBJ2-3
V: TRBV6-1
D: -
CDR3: CASSLRPDSPDPQYF
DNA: TGTGCCAGCAGTCTCCGGCCCGACAGCCCTGATCCGCAGTATTTT

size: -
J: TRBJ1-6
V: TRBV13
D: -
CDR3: CASTRRGGSSYNSPLHF
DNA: TGTGCCAGCACCCGGAGGGGGGGGAGCTCCTATAATTCACCCCTCCACTTT

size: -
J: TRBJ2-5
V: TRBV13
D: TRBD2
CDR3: CASSPGTSGAQETQYF
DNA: TGTGCCAGCAGCCCCGGGACTAGCGGGGCTCAAGAGACCCAGTACTTC

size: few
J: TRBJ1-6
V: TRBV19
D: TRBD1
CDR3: CASSIVTGSGSPLHF
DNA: TGTGCCAGTAGTATAGTGACAGGGAGCGGATCACCCCTCCACTTT

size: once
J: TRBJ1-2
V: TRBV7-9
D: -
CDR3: CALGEDGIYGYTF
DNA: TGTGCTCTCGGGGAGGACGGGATATATGGCTACACCTTC

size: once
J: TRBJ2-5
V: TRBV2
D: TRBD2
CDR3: CASSGRTSGGSIQETQYF
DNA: TGTGCCAGCAGTGGGCGCACAAGCGGGGGGTCCATCCAAGAGACCCAGTACTTC

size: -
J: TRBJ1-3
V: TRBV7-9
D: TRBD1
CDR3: CASSFDRGRSNSGNTIYF
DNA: TGTGCCAGCAGCTTCGACAGGGGAAGGTCGAACTCTGGAAACACCATATATTTT

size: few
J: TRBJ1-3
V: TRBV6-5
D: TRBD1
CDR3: CASTRDRAGNTIYF
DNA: TGTGCCAGCACCCGGGACAGGGCTGGAAACACCATATATTTT

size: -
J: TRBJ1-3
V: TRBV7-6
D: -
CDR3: CASSRTAGGATGNTIYF
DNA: TGTGCCAGCAGCCGAACCGCGGGGGGCGCGACGGGAAACACCATATATTTT

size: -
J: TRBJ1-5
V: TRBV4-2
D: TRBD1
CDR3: CASSQGTGDVYQPQHF
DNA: TGTGCCAGCAGCCAAGGGACAGGGGACGTGTATCAGCCCCAGCATTTT

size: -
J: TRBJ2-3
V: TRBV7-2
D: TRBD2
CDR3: CASSRGGDSDTQYF
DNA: TGTGCCAGCAGCCGGGGGGGGGATTCAGATACGCAGTATTTT

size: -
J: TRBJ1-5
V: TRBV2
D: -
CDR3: CASSVGLVGNQPQHF
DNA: TGTGCCAGCAGTGTGGGGCTGGTAGGGAATCAGCCCCAGCATTTT

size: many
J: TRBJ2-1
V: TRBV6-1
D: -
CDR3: CASSAQGSNAFDNEQFF
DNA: TGTGCCAGCAGTGCACAGGGTTCTAATGCCTTCGACAATGAGCAGTTCTTC

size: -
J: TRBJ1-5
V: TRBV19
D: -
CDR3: CASSPQGNQPQHF
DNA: TGTGCCAGTAGTCCCCAGGGTAATCAGCCCCAGCATTTT

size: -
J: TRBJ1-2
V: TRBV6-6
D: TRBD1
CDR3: CASSTTGQNYGYTF
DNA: TGTGCCAGCAGTACGACGGGACAGAACTATGGCTACACCTTC

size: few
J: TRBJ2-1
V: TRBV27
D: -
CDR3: CASSLWQAGTYNEQFF
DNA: TGTGCCAGCAGTTTATGGCAGGCCGGCACCTACAATGAGCAGTTCTTC

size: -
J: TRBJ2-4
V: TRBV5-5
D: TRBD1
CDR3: CASSLGTGINIQYF
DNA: TGTGCCAGCAGCTTGGGGACAGGGATAAACATTCAGTACTTC

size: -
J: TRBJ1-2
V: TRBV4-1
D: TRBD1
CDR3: CASSRSSPGQGAHGYTF
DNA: TGCGCCAGCAGCCGATCTTCGCCGGGACAGGGGGCCCATGGCTACACCTTC

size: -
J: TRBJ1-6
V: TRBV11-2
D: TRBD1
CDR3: CASSRQGIESPLHF
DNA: TGTGCCAGCAGCCGACAGGGGATAGAGTCACCCCTCCACTTT

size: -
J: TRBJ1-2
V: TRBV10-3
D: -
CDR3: CAISETSPRRGTNYGYTF
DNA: TGTGCCATCAGTGAGACAAGCCCGCGACGGGGAACTAACTATGGCTACACCTTC

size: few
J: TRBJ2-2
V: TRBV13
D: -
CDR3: CASSLLRNTGELFF
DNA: TGTGCCAGCAGCCTATTAAGGAACACCGGGGAGCTGTTTTTT

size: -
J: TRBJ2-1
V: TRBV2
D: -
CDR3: CASSDFLSSYNEQFF
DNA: TGTGCCAGCAGTGACTTCTTGAGCTCCTACAATGAGCAGTTCTTC

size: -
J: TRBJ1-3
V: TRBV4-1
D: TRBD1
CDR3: CASSQTRGTGTGGYSGNTIYF
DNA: TGCGCCAGCAGCCAAACACGAGGCACCGGGACAGGGGGCTACTCTGGAAACACCATATATTTT

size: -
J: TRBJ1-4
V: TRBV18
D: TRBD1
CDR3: CASSEGQGSNEKLFF
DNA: TGTGCCAGCTCAGAAGGACAGGGGAGTAATGAAAAACTGTTTTTT

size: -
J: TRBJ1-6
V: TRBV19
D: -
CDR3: CASTGFNSPLHF
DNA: TGTGCCAGTACGGGGTTTAATTCACCCCTCCACTTT

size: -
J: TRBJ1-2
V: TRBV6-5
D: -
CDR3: CASSSKQPGGYGYTF
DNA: TGTGCCAGCAGTTCAAAACAGCCGGGGGGGTATGGCTACACCTTC

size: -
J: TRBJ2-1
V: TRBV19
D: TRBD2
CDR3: CASSIGPTRSGALGGQFF
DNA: TGTGCCAGTAGTATAGGCCCCACGCGGAGCGGGGCCCTCGGGGGGCAGTTCTTC

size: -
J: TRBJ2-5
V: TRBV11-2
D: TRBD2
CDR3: CASSSMGGWETQYF
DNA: TGTGCCAGCAGTAGTATGGGGGGGTGGGAGACCCAGTACTTC

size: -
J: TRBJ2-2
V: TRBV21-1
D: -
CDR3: CASSHRGLSTGELFF
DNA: TGTGCCAGCAGCCACAGGGGGCTGAGCACCGGGGAGCTGTTTTTT

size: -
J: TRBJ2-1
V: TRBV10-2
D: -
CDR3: CASSEQGAINEQFF
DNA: TGCGCCAGCAGTGAACAGGGCGCGATCAATGAGCAGTTCTTC

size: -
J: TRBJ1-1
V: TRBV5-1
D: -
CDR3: CASSLATGVGTEAFF
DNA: TGCGCCAGCAGCTTGGCCACGGGAGTTGGAACTGAAGCTTTCTTT

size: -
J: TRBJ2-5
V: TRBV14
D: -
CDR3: CASSQGAGETQYF
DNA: TGTGCCAGCAGCCAAGGAGCAGGAGAGACCCAGTACTTC

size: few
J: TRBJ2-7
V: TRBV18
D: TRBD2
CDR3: CASSTGLAGGGYEQYF
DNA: TGTGCCAGCTCAACGGGACTAGCGGGGGGAGGCTACGAGCAGTACTTC

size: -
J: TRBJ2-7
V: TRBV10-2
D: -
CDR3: CASSEGFAFPSYEQYF
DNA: TGCGCCAGCAGTGAGGGCTTCGCTTTCCCCTCCTACGAGCAGTACTTC

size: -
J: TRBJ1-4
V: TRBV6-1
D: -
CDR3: CAIYDSGTLSEKLFF
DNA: TGTGCCATCTACGACTCGGGTACCCTTAGTGAAAAACTGTTTTTT

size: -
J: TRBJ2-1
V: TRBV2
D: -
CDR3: CASTLWSSYNEQFF
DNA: TGTGCCAGCACCCTATGGAGCTCCTACAATGAGCAGTTCTTC

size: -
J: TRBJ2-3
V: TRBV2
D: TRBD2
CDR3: CASSQGGRTDTQYF
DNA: TGTGCCAGCAGTCAGGGAGGGCGCACAGATACGCAGTATTTT

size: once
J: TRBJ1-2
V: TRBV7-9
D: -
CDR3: CASSMGVNYGYTF
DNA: TGTGCCAGCAGCATGGGAGTTAACTATGGCTACACCTTC